This T cell receptor (beta chain) was observed in a study of T cell changes during pregnancy in multiple sclerosis. The table came from immunoSEQ multiplex PCR; TCRdb's copy has only in-frame clones and leaves some out. The sample holds tens of thousands of clones, around 93% seen once. From germline, CDR1 is DFQATT and CDR2 SNEGSKA (reference sequence). CDR3 length: 11 residues. The junction had 1 base not matched to a gene; V was cut back by 5 bases and J by 4 bases. The receptor was isolated from a female donor with multiple sclerosis, enrolled in a pregnancy study. The sample consisted of CD4+ T cells from peripheral blood mononuclear cells, taken after pregnancy. The J gene is TRBJ2-7, the V gene TRBV20-1; TRBD1 matches 8 bases. Here the CDR3 reads CSAGQGYEQYF. The DNA of the CDR3 is TGCAGTGCTGGACAGGGTTACGAGCAGTACTTC.